This T cell receptor beta chain was sequenced for a study of cytomegalovirus exposure and HLA in healthy donors. Every donor was a healthy person donating bone marrow. The PCR employed 60 Vbeta primers together with 13 Jbeta primers. Libraries were prepared by immunoSEQ multiplex PCR; TCRdb keeps only in-frame clonotypes and omits some of them. The sample yields 150,000 to 200,000 clones, 78% seen once. J was trimmed by 0 bases and V by 4 bases; bases with no gene match: 11. This CDR3 contains 18 residues. The germline CDR1 and CDR2 sequences are MNHEY and SMNVEV (reference sequence). The sequence was collected from a woman aged 45-60 years in good health and CMV-seropositive. V usage is TRBV27 and J usage is TRBJ1-5; 8 bases are shared with TRBD1. Sequencing input: PBMCs. CDR3 nucleotide sequence: TGTGCCAGCAGTTCACAACAGGGGGGACAGTATAGCAATCAGCCCCAGCATTTT. It codes for CASSSQQGGQYSNQPQHF.